This TCR beta chain was sequenced in a study of cytomegalovirus exposure and HLA in healthy donors. The PCR contained 60 Vbeta and 13 Jbeta primers. Only in-frame clones appear in the TCRdb table, and some are missing; sequencing was by immunoSEQ multiplex PCR. The sample's table shows some 140,000 clones. CDR1 MNHEY and CDR2 SMNVEV come from the germline V gene (reference sequence). With 0 bases removed from V and 6 bases from J, the gap between germline ends came to 15 bases. The CDR3 loop spans 16 amino acids. Sequencing was done on a sample of PBMCs. This TCR derives from a woman aged 60-75 years in good health and CMV-seronegative. The J gene is TRBJ1-5, the V gene TRBV27, with D possibly TRBD1 on 5 matching bases. The CDR3: CASSLSGQGLSQPQHF. The DNA for the CDR3 is TGTGCCAGCAGTTTATCAGGGCAGGGTCTTAGTCAGCCCCAGCATTTT.